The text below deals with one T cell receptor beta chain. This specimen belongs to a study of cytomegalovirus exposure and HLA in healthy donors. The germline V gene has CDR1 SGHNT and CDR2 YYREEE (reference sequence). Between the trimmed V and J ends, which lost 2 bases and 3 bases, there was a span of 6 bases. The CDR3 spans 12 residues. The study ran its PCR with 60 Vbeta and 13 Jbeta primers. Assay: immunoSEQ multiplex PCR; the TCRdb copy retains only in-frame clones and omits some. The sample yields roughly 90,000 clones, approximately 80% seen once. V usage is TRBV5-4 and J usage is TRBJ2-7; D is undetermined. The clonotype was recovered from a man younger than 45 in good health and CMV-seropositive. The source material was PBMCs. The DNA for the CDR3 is TGTGCCAGCAGCTTACAGAGCTACGAGCAGTACTTC. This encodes CASSLQSYEQYF.